The sequence of this T cell receptor beta chain was determined in a study of beta chain features in type 1 diabetes. Study observations and caveats: TCRB CDR3s from Type 1 diabetes patients were moderately but significantly shorter in all four CD4+ subsets.

The investigators reverse transcribed all of the isolated RNA, so they sequenced expressed TCRB transcripts. Samples of naive, central memory and regulatory T cells yielded a mean of about 3.5 million reads. Produced via immunoSEQ multiplex PCR; TCRdb's table is partial and in-frame only. This sample carries more than 250,000 clones, approximately 14% of them seen once, and the ten largest clones take around 0.016%. This clone was observed a few times. Its antigen is currently unknown. V trimming: 3 bases; J trimming: 1 base; junction bases outside the gene matches: 5. There are 16 residues in the CDR3. Germline V gene lookup returns CDR1 SGDLS and CDR2 YYNGEE.

This sequence joins TRBV9 and TRBJ2-2; 8 nucleotides align to TRBD2. Sequencing input: naive CD4+ T cells from blood. The origin of this receptor is a man aged 30 to 45 with type 1 diabetes. CDR3 in amino acids: CASSAGGLVNTGELFF. The DNA for the CDR3 is TGTGCCAGCAGCGCTGGGGGACTAGTGAACACCGGGGAGCTGTTTTTT.